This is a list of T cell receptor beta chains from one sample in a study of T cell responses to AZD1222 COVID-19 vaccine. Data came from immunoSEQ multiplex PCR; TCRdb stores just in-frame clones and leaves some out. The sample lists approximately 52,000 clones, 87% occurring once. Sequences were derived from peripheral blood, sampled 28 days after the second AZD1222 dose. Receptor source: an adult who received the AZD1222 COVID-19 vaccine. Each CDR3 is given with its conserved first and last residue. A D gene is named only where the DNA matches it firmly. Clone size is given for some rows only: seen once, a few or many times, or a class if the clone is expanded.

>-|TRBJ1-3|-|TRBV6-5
TGTGCCAGCAGTTCCATGACAGGCCTCTCTGGAAACACCATATATTTT
CASSSMTGLSGNTIYF
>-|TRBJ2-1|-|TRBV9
TGTGCCAGCAGCGCCGGGCTGTTATCCTACAATGAGCAGTTCTTC
CASSAGLLSYNEQFF
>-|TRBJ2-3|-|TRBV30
TGTGCCTGGACCCCCCAATCGCCGGGAGATACGCAGTATTTT
CAWTPQSPGDTQYF
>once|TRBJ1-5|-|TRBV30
TGTGCCTGGGGTCATAGCAATCAGCCCCAGCATTTT
CAWGHSNQPQHF
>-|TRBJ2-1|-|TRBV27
TGTGCCAGCAGTTTATGGATCCCCCCAATTGTGGCCGGTAGGAATGAGCAGTTCTTC
CASSLWIPPIVAGRNEQFF
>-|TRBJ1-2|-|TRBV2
TGTGCCAGCAGTGAGAACCCCAACTCGCGTGGCTACACCTTC
CASSENPNSRGYTF
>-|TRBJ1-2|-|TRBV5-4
TGTGCCAGCAGCTCCCTAGGGGGGGGCTACACCTTC
CASSSLGGGYTF
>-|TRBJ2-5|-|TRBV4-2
TGTGCCAGCAGCCAAGGGGGGGAAGGTGGCCGTGTGACCCAGTACTTC
CASSQGGEGGRVTQYF
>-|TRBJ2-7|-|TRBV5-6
TGTGCCAGCAGCGCTACCGGGACCCTCTACGAGCAGTACTTC
CASSATGTLYEQYF
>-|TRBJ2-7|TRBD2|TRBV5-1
TGCGCCAGCAGCGGGCGACTAGCGGGAGGCCACGTGGAGCAGTACTTC
CASSGRLAGGHVEQYF
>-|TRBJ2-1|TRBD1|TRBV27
TGTGCCAGCAGTTCCCCGGGACAGGGGGATAATGAGCAGTTCTTC
CASSSPGQGDNEQFF
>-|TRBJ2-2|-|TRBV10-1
TGCGCCAGCAGTGTAGGGAACACCGGGGAGCTGTTTTTT
CASSVGNTGELFF
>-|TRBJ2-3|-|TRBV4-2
TGTGCCAGCAGCCCGAGCAAGGGGGTCGGCACAGATACGCAGTATTTT
CASSPSKGVGTDTQYF
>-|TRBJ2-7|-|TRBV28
TGTGCCATTACGGCGGGGCCTCTTTACGAGCAGTACTTC
CAITAGPLYEQYF
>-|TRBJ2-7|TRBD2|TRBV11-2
TGTGCCAGCAGCTCCCCGACTAGCGGGAGTCCGTACGAGCAGTACTTC
CASSSPTSGSPYEQYF
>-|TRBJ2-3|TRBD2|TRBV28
TGTGCCAGCAGTCCGTCTTTAGCGGGAGGGACAGATACGCAGTATTTT
CASSPSLAGGTDTQYF
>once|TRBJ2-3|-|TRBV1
TGCACCAGCAGCCATCCCTTTGGGGGAGATACGCAGTATTTT
CTSSHPFGGDTQYF
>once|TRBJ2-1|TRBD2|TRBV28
TGTGCCAGCACGATAGCGGGAACCCCCTACAATGAGCAGTTCTTC
CASTIAGTPYNEQFF
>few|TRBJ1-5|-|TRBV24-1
TGTGCCACCAGTGACGCCTCGGACGGCGTTAATCAGCCCCAGCATTTT
CATSDASDGVNQPQHF
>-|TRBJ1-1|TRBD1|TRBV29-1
TGCAGCGGCCGACAGGGGAACACTGAAGCTTTCTTT
CSGRQGNTEAFF
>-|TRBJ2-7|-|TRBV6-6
TGTGCCAGCAGCTACGACAGAACCTACGAGCAGTACTTC
CASSYDRTYEQYF
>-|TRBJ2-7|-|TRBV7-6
TGTGCCAGCAGCTCCCGTTCCCAGGCCTACGAGCAGTACTTC
CASSSRSQAYEQYF
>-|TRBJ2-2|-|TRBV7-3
TGTGCCAGCAGCTCTCGTGGTACCGGGGAGCTGTTTTTT
CASSSRGTGELFF
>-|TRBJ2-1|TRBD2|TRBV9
TGTGCCAGCAGCGTAGGAGCGGGAGAATTCGCTGAGCAGTTCTTC
CASSVGAGEFAEQFF
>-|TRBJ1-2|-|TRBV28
TGTGCCAGCAACATGGACGGGGCTAACTATGGCTACACCTTC
CASNMDGANYGYTF
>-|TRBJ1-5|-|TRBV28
TGTGCCAGCAGCTCGACAGGTCAAAGCAATCAGCCCCAGCATTTT
CASSSTGQSNQPQHF